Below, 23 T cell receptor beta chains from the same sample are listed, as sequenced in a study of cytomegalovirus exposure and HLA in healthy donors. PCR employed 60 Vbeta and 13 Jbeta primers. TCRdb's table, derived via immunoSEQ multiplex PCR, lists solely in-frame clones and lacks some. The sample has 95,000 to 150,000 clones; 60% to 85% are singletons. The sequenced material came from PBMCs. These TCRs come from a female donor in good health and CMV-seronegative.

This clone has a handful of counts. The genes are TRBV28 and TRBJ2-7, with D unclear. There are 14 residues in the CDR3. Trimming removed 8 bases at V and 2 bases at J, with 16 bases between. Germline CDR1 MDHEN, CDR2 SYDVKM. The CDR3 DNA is TGTGCCAGCCCCACTCAAGCCGATACCTACGAGCAGTACTTC. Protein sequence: CASPTQADTYEQYF. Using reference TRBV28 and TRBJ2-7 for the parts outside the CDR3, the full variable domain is DVKVTQSSRYLVKRTGEKVFLECVQDMDHENMFWYRQDPGLGLRLIYFSYDVKMKEKGDIPEGYSVSREKKERFSLILESASTNQTSMYLCASPTQADTYEQYFGPGTRLTVT.

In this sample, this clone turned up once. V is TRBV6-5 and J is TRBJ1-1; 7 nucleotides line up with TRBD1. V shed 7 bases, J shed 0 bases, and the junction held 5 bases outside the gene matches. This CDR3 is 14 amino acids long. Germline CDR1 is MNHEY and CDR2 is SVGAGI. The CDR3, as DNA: TGTGCCAGCACCTGGGACAGATTGAACACTGAAGCTTTCTTT. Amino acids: CASTWDRLNTEAFF.

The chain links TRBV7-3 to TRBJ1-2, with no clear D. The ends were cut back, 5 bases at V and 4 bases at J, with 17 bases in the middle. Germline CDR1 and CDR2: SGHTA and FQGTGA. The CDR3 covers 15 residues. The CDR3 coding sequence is TGTGCCAGCAGCGTGTCAGGTGCTTCTGCCTATGGCTACACCTTC. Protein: CASSVSGASAYGYTF.

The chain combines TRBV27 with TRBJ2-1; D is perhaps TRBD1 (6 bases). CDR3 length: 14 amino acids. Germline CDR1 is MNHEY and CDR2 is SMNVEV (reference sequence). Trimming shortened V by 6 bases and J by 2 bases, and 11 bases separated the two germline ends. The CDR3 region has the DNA TGTGCCAGCAGGCTCAGGGGTACCTACAATGAGCAGTTCTTC. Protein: CASRLRGTYNEQFF.

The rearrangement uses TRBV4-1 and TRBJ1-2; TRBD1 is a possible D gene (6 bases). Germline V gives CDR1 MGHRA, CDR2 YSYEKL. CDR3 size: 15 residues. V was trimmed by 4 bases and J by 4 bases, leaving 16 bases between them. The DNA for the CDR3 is TGCGCCAGCAGCCCCGTTACCAGGGGCCTCTATGGCTACACCTTC. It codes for CASSPVTRGLYGYTF.

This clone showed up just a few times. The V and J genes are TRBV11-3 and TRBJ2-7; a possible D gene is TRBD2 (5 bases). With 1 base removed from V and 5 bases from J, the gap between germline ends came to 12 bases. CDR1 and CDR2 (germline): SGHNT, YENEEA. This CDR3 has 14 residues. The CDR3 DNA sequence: TGTGCCAGCAGCTTAGGACCGGGATCTAACGAGCAGTACTTC. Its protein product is CASSLGPGSNEQYF.

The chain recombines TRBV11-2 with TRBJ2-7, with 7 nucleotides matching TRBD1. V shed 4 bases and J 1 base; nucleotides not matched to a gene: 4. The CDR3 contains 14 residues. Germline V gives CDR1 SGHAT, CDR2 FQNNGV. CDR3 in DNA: TGTGCCAGCAGCTCTGGGACAGATTCCTACGAGCAGTACTTC. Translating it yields CASSSGTDSYEQYF.

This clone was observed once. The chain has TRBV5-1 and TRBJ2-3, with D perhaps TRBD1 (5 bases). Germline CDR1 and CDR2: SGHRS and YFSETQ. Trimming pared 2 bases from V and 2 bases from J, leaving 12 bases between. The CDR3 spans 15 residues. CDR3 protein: CASSFQGVDTDTQYF. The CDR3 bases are TGCGCCAGCAGCTTTCAAGGGGTCGACACAGATACGCAGTATTTT. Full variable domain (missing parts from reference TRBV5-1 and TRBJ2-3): KAGVTQTPRYLIKTRGQQVTLSCSPISGHRSVSWYQQTPGQGLQFLFEYFSETQRNKGNFPGRFSGRQFSNSRSEMNVSTLELGDSALYLCASSFQGVDTDTQYFGPGTRLTVL.

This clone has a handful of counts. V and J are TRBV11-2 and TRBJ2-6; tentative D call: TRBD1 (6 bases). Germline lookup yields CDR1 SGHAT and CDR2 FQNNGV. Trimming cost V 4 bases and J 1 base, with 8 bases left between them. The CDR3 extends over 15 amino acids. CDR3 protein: CASSSGASGANVLTF. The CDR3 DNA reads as TGTGCCAGCAGCTCAGGGGCATCTGGGGCCAACGTCCTGACTTTC.

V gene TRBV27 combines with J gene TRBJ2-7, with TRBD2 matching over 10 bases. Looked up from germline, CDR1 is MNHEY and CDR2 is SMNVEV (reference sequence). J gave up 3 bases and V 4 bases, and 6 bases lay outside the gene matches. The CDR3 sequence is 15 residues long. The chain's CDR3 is CASSYSSGSIYEQYF. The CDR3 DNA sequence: TGTGCCAGCAGTTACTCTAGCGGGAGCATCTACGAGCAGTACTTC.

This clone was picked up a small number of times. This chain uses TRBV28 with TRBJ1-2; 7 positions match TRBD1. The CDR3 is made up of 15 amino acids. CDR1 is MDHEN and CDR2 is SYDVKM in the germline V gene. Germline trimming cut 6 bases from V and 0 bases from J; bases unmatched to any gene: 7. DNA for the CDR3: TGTGCCAGCAGATCAACAGGGGACTCTAACTATGGCTACACCTTC. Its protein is CASRSTGDSNYGYTF.

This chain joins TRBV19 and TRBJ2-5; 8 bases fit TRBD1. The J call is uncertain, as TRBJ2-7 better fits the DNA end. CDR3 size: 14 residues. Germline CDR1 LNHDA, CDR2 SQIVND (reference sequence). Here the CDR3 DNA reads TGTGCCAGTAAGACAGGGGCGGCTAGCGTCGAGCAGTACTTC. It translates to CASKTGAASVEQYF.

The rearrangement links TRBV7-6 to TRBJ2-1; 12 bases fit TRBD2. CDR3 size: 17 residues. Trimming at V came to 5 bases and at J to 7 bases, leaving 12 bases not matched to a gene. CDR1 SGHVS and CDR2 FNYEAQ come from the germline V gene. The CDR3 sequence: CASSPRASGRAVNEQFF. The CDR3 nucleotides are TGTGCCAGCAGCCCCCGCGCTAGCGGGAGGGCTGTTAATGAGCAGTTCTTC. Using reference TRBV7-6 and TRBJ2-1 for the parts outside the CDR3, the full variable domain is GAGVSQSPRYKVTKRGQDVALRCDPISGHVSLYWYRQALGQGPEFLTYFNYEAQQDKSGLPNDRFSAERPEGSISTLTIQRTEQRDSAMYRCASSPRASGRAVNEQFFGPGTRLTVL.

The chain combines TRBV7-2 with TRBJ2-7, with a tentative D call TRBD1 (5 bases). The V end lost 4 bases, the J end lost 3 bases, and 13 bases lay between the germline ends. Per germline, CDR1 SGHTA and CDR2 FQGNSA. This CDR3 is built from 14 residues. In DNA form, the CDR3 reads TGTGCCAGCAGCTACCTGGGCCAGGGCTACGAGCAGTACTTC. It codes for CASSYLGQGYEQYF. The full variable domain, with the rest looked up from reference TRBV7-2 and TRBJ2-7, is GAGVSQSPSNKVTEKGKDVELRCDPISGHTALYWYRQSLGQGLEFLIYFQGNSAPDKSGLPSDRFSAERTGGSVSTLTIQRTQQEDSAVYLCASSYLGQGYEQYFGPGTRLTVT.

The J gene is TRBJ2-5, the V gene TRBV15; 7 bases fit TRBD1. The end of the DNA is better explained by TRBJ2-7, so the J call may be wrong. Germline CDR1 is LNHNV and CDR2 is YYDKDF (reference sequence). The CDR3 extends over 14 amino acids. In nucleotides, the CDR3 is TGTGCCACCAGCAGAGGGGCAGGGGGAAACGAGCAGTACTTC. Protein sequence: CATSRGAGGNEQYF.

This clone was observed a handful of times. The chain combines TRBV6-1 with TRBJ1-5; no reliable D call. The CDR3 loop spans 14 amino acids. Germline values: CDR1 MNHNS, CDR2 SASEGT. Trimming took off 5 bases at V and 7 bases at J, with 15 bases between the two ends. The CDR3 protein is CASSREPGGQPQHF. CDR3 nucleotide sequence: TGTGCCAGCAGTCGGGAGCCTGGAGGGCAGCCCCAGCATTTT.

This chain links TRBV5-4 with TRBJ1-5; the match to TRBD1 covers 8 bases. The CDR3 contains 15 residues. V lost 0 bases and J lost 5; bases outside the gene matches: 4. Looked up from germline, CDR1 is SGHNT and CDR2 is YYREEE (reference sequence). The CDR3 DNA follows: TGTGCCAGCAGCTTGGGTGGACAGGGCGATCAGCCCCAGCATTTT. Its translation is CASSLGGQGDQPQHF.

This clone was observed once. The CDR3 DNA is TGTGCCAGCAGTGAAGCTAGCGGGCAAGAGACCCAGTACTTC. Protein product: CASSEASGQETQYF. The rearrangement links TRBV25-1 to TRBJ2-5, with 8 positions matching TRBD2. The V and J ends lost 2 bases and 2 bases, in that order; junction bases with no gene match: 1. The CDR3 spans 14 residues. Germline assignment: CDR1 MGHDK and CDR2 SYGVNS.

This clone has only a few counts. In DNA, the CDR3 is TGTGCCAGCAGCTTTGATTCGCGGGAGGACCAAGAGACCCAGTACTTC. Protein product: CASSFDSREDQETQYF. The gene calls are TRBV12-1 and TRBJ2-5; the D call TRBD2 from the table was never checked on the DNA. TRBV12-1 is noted as a pseudogene. The CDR3 spans 16 residues.

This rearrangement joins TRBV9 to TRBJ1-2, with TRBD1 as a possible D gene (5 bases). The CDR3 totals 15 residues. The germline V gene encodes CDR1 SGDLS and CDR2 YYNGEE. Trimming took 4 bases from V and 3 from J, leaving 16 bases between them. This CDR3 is CASSPQERVDYGYTF. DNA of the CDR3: TGTGCCAGCAGCCCACAGGAAAGGGTAGACTATGGCTACACCTTC.

The CDR3 protein is CASSLDPGTASYEQYF. As DNA, the CDR3 is TGCGCCAGCAGCTTGGATCCCGGGACAGCATCCTACGAGCAGTACTTC. V is TRBV5-1 and J is TRBJ2-7; 7 positions agree with TRBD1. V dropped 0 bases and J dropped 1; count of bases not matched to a gene: 7. This CDR3 region has 16 residues. Germline assignment: CDR1 SGHRS and CDR2 YFSETQ.

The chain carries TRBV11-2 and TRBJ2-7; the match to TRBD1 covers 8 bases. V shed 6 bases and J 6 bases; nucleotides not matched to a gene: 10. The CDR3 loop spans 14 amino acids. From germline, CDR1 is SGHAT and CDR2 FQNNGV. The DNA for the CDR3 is TGTGCCAGCAGGCTCCAGGGGGCGGCGACCGAGCAGTACTTC. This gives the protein CASRLQGAATEQYF. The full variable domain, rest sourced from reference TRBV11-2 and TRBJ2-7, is EAGVAQSPRYKIIEKRQSVAFWCNPISGHATLYWYQQILGQGPKLLIQFQNNGVVDDSQLPKDRFSAERLKGVDSTLKIQPAKLEDSAVYLCASRLQGAATEQYFGPGTRLTVT.

This chain's CDR3 is CASSLGLQGDTDTQYF. The CDR3 nucleotides are TGCGCCAGCAGCTTGGGTTTACAGGGTGACACAGATACGCAGTATTTT. The V gene is TRBV5-1, the J gene TRBJ2-3; weak D call: TRBD1 (6 bases). Trimming shortened V by 0 bases and J by 2 bases, and 13 bases separated the two germline ends. This CDR3 comprises 16 residues. The germline CDR1 and CDR2 sequences are SGHRS and YFSETQ.